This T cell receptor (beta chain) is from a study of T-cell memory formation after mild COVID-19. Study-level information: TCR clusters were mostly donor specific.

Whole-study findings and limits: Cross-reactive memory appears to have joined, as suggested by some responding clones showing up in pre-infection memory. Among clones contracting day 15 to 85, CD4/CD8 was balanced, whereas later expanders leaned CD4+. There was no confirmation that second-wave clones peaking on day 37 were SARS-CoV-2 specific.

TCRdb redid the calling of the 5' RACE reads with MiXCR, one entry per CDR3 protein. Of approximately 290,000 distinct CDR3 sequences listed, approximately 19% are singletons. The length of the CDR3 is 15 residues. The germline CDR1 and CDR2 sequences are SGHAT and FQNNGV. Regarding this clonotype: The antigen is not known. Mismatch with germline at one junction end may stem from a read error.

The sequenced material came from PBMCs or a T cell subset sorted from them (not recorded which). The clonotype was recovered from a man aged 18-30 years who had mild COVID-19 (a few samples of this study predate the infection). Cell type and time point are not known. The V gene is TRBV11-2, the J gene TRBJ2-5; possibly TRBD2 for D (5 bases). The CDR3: CASSLEGPSKETQYF. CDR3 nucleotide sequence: TGTGCCAGCAGCCTAGAGGGCCCCTCCAAAGAGACCCAGTACTTC.